This T cell receptor beta chain was sequenced during a study of metastatic and nonmetastatic thyroid tumors. For the study at large: Across blood and tumor or nodule tissue, repertoires from malignant and benign thyroid patients were compared with one another. Broader study findings: Malignant tumors reportedly showed significantly higher TCR beta diversity than benign nodules in both blood and tumor.

Each patient went into thyroid surgery without having received any treatment. TCRdb ran MiXCR on the PCR reads. The sample lists about 4,900 clones; 30% to 40% were seen once. Trimming left V 0 bases short and J 0 bases short, with 6 bases between. The germline V gene encodes CDR1 SGHRS and CDR2 YFSETQ. CDR3 length equals 14 residues. Comment on this clone: The antigen is not known.

The chain recombines TRBV5-1 with TRBJ1-1; D remains unclear. The sequence was obtained from a male donor with papillary thyroid cancer or a benign thyroid nodule (not recorded which). Some clones in this sample may be carry-over from other donors' samples. The sequenced sample was adjacent normal tissue. The chain's CDR3 is CASSLDGMNTEAFF. The CDR3 DNA follows: TGCGCCAGCAGCTTGGACGGAATGAACACTGAAGCTTTCTTT.